This TCR beta chain was observed in a study of T cells in localized non-small cell lung cancer. The sample holds a few counts of this clone. Its antigen is still unknown. This CDR3 has 18 amino acids. Per germline, CDR1 SGHRS and CDR2 YFSETQ. Unmatched junction bases numbered 9, after V lost 3 bases and J lost 2 bases. Assay used: immunoSEQ multiplex PCR; TCRdb lists only in-frame clones, some missing. The sample records over 65,000 clones, roughly 83% being singletons. Study outcomes and limitations: Sequencing, confined to only one tumor region, leaves heterogeneity possible.

This TCR came from a female donor over 55 with stage I lung adenocarcinoma. The chain is built from TRBV5-1 and TRBJ2-7; 15 bases match TRBD2. This specimen was peripheral blood, taken before any cancer treatment. In nucleotides, the CDR3 is TGCGCCAGCAGCTCACCGGGACTAGCGGGAGGTCGAACCTACGAGCAGTACTTC. Translated, it gives CASSSPGLAGGRTYEQYF.